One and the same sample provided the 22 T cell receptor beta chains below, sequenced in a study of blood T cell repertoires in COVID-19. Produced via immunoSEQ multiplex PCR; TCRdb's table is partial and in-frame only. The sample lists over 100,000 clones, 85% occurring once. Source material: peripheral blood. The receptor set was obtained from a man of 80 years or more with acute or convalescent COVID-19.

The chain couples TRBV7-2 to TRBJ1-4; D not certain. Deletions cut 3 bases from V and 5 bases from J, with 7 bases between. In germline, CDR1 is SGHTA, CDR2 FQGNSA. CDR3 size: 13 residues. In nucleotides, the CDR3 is TGTGCCAGCAGCTTCGACGGGAATGAAAAACTGTTTTTT. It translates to CASSFDGNEKLFF.

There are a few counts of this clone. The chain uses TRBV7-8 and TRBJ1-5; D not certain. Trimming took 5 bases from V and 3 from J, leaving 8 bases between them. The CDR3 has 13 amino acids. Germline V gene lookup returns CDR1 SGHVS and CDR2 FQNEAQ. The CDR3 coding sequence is TGTGCCAGCAGCCGAAGCCCCAATCAGCCCCAGCATTTT. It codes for CASSRSPNQPQHF.

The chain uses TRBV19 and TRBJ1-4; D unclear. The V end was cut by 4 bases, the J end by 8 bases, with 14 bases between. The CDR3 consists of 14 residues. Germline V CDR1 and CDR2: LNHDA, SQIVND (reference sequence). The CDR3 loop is CASSNLQFPEKLFF. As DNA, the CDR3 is TGTGCCAGTAGTAACCTCCAGTTTCCGGAAAAACTGTTTTTT.

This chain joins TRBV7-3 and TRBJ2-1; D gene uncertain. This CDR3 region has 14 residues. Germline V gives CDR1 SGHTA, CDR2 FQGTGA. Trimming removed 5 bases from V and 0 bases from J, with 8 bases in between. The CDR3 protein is CASSPSYSYNEQFF. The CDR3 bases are TGTGCCAGCAGCCCCTCGTACTCCTACAATGAGCAGTTCTTC.

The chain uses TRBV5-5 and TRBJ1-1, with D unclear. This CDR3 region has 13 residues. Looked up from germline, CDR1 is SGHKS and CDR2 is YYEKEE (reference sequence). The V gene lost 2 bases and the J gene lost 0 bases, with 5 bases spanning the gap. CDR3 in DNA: TGTGCCAGCAGCTTCTATATGAACACTGAAGCTTTCTTT. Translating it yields CASSFYMNTEAFF.

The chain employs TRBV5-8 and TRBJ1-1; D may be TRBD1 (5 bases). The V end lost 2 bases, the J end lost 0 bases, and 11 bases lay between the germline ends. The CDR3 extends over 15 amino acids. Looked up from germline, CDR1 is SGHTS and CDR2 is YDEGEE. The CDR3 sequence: CASSLKGVLNTEAFF. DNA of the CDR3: TGTGCCAGCAGCTTAAAAGGGGTCCTGAACACTGAAGCTTTCTTT.

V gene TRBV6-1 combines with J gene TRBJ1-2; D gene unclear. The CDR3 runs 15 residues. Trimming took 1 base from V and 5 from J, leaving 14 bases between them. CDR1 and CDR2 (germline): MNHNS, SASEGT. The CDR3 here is CASSEVRAGRYGYTF. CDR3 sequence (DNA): TGTGCCAGCAGTGAAGTAAGGGCGGGCAGGTATGGCTACACCTTC.

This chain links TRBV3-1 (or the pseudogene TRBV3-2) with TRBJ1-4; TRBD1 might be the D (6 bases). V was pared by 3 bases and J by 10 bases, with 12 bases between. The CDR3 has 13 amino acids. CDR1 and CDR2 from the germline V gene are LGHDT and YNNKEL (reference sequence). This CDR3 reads CASSHPTGLKLFF. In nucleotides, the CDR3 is TGTGCCAGCAGCCACCCCACAGGGTTAAAACTGTTTTTT.

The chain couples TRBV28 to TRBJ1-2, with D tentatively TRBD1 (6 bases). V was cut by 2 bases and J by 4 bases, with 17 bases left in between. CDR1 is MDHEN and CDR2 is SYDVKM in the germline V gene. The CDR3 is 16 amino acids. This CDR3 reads CASSLRTASRGYGYTF. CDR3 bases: TGTGCCAGCAGTTTACGGACAGCATCCCGGGGCTATGGCTACACCTTC.

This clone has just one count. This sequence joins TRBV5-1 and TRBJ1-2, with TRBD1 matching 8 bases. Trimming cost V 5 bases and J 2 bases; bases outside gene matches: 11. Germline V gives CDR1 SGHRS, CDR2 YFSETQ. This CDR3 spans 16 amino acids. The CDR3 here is CASSREPGQENYGYTF. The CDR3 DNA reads TGCGCCAGCAGTCGAGAGCCGGGACAGGAGAACTATGGCTACACCTTC.

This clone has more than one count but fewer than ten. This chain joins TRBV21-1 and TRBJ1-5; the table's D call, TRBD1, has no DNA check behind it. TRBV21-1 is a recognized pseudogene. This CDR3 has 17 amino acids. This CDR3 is CASSTQRTGGRDQPQHF. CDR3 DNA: TGTGCCAGCAGCACACAAAGGACAGGGGGACGCGATCAGCCCCAGCATTTT.

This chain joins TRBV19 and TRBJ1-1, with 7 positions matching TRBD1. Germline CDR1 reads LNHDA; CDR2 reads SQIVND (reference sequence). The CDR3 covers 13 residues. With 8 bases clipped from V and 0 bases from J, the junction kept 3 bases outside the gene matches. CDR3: CASRDSMNTEAFF. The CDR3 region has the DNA TGTGCCAGTCGGGACAGCATGAACACTGAAGCTTTCTTT.

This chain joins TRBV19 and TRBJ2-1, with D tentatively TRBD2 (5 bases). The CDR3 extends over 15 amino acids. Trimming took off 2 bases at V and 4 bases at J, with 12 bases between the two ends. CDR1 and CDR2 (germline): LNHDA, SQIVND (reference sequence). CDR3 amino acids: CASSIRTDSYNEQFF. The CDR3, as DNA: TGTGCCAGTAGTATACGGACTGATTCATACAATGAGCAGTTCTTC.

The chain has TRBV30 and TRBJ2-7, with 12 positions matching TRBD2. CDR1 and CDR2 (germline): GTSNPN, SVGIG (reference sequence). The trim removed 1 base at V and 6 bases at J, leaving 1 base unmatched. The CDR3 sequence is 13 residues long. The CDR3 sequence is CAWSGLAGAEQYF. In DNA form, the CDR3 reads TGTGCCTGGAGTGGACTAGCGGGAGCCGAGCAGTACTTC.

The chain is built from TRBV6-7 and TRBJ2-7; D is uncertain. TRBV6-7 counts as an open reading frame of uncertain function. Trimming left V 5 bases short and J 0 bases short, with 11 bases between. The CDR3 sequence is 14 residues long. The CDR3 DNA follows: TGTGCCAGCAGTCCCTATCCTCCCTCCTACGAGCAGTACTTC. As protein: CASSPYPPSYEQYF.

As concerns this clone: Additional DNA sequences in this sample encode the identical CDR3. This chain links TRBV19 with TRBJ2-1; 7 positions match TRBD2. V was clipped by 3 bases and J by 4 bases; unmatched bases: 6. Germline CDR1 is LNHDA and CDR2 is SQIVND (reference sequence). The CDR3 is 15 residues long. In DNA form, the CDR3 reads TGTGCCAGTAGTATCGGCGGGGGATCTTACAATGAGCAGTTCTTC. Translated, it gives CASSIGGGSYNEQFF.

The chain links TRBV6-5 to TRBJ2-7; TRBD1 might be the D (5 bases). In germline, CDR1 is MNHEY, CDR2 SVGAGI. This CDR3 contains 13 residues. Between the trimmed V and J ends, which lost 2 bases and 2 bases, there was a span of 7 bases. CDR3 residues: CASSYDSTYEQYF. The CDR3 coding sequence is TGTGCCAGCAGTTACGACAGTACCTACGAGCAGTACTTC.

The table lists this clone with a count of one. CDR3 residues: CAIPGQGYADTQYF. The CDR3 DNA is TGTGCCATCCCGGGACAGGGATATGCAGATACGCAGTATTTT. The chain combines TRBV6-5 with TRBJ2-3; 9 nucleotides match TRBD1. V lost 10 bases and J lost 4; bases outside the gene matches: 9. This CDR3 region has 14 residues. The V gene's germline CDR1 is MNHEY and CDR2 SVGAGI.

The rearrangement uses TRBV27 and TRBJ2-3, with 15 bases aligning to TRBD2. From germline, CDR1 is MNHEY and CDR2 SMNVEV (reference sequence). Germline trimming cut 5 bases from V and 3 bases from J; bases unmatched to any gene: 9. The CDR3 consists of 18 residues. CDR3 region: CASSPRTSGRAGTDTQYF. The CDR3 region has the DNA TGTGCCAGCAGTCCCCGGACTAGCGGGAGGGCCGGGACAGATACGCAGTATTTT.

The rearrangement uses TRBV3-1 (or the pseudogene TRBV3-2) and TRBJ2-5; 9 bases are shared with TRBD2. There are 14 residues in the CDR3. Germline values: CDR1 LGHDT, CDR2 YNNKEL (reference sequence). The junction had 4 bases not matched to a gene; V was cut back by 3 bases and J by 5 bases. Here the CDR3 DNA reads TGTGCCAGCAGCCATCGCGGGGGGGCGGAGACCCAGTACTTC. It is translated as CASSHRGGAETQYF.

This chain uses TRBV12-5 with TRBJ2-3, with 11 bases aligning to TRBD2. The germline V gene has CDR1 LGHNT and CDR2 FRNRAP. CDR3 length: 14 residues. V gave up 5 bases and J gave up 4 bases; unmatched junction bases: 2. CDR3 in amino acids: CASGLSGGADTQYF. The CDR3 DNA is TGTGCTAGTGGTCTTAGCGGGGGGGCAGATACGCAGTATTTT.

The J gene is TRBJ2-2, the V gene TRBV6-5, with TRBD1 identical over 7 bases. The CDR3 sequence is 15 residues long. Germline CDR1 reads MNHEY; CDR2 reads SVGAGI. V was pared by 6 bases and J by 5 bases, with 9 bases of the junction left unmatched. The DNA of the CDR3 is TGTGCCAGCAGGAGAGACAGGGCTAGAACCGGGGAGCTGTTTTTT. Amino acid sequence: CASRRDRARTGELFF.